This is a list of T cell receptor beta chains from one sample in a study of T cell responses to AZD1222 COVID-19 vaccine. Only in-frame clones appear in the TCRdb table, and some are missing; sequencing was by immunoSEQ multiplex PCR. The sample includes approximately 200,000 clones, approximately 93% of them seen just once. Material: peripheral blood, obtained 28 days after the second AZD1222 dose. These receptors were collected from an adult who received the AZD1222 COVID-19 vaccine. The CDR3 runs from the conserved cysteine through the conserved F or W. A D gene is named only where the DNA matches it firmly. Some rows have no size entry. The others give once, few or many, or a class for an expanded clone.

TRBJ1-1	.	TRBV6-5	TRBD1	TGTGCCAGCAACCGGGACAGGGTCACTGAAGCTTTCTTT	CASNRDRVTEAFF
TRBJ2-3	.	TRBV9	TRBD2	TGTGCCAGCAGCGTAGGGACTAGCGGGTATACGCAGTATTTT	CASSVGTSGYTQYF
TRBJ1-5	.	TRBV24-1	TRBD1	TGTGCCACAGCAACAGGGGGCACTCAGCCCCAGCATTTT	CATATGGTQPQHF
TRBJ2-7	.	TRBV5-4	.	TGTGCCAGCAGCTTGGGGTCCGGGACGGTAACCTACGAGCAGTACTTC	CASSLGSGTVTYEQYF
TRBJ1-2	.	TRBV28	.	TGTGCCAGCACCCCAGGGGCGGCCTATGGCTACACCTTC	CASTPGAAYGYTF
TRBJ2-7	.	TRBV6-5	TRBD1	TGTGCCAGCTTTTGGACAGGGGGAGAATACGAGCAGTACTTC	CASFWTGGEYEQYF
TRBJ2-2	.	TRBV11-1	TRBD1	TGTGCCAGCAGCCGGGGACAGGCGACCGGGGAGCTGTTTTTT	CASSRGQATGELFF
TRBJ2-1	once	TRBV13	.	TGTGCCAGCAGCCTGAAATGGACCGTTTACAATGAGCAGTTCTTC	CASSLKWTVYNEQFF
TRBJ2-1	.	TRBV3-1/TRBV3-2	TRBD1	TGTGCCAGCAGCCAAGTAGCTATGACAGGGGGCGTCGAGCAGTTCTTC	CASSQVAMTGGVEQFF
TRBJ2-5	.	TRBV3-1/TRBV3-2	.	TGTGCCAGCAGCCAGAGAAGTGAGACCCAGTACTTC	CASSQRSETQYF
TRBJ2-1	.	TRBV9	TRBD2	TGTGCCAGCAGCGCAAGCGGGAGCGGGCCCCTCTACAATGAGCAGTTCTTC	CASSASGSGPLYNEQFF
TRBJ2-7	.	TRBV7-9	.	TGTGCCAGCAGCTTAACGTTGAACGAGCAGTACTTC	CASSLTLNEQYF
TRBJ2-5	.	TRBV25-1	.	TGTGCCAGCGGGTACGCCCAAGAGACCCAGTACTTC	CASGYAQETQYF
TRBJ1-2	.	TRBV6-5	TRBD1	TGTGCCAGCAGTCCCGGGACAGGGACCCATGGCTACACCTTC	CASSPGTGTHGYTF